This TCR beta chain was recovered during a study of shared clonotypes between healthy human individuals. The study, taken as a whole, reports: Several donors held about 5% of naive CD4 clonotypes in common.

Sequencing was performed with immunoSEQ multiplex PCR; in TCRdb, only in-frame clones are kept and a portion is missing. The sample yields about 2 million clones, roughly 94% seen once. Positively selected for CCR7, the CD45RO-negative cells used as naive CD8 cells excluded terminally differentiated effector memory CD45RA+ cells. The donors, healthy adults who were HIV-negative, had experienced no recent acute infections or vaccinations. The donor cohort consisted entirely of Caucasian adults residing in Nashville, Tennessee. A remark on this clone: The target antigen is unknown.

Germline CDR1 reads SNHLY; CDR2 reads FYNNEI. The CDR3 is made up of 16 amino acids. J lost 5 bases, V lost 6 bases, and 13 bases had no gene match. This sequence was found in a man between 18 and 29 years old in good health. J is TRBJ2-7 and V is TRBV2, with 10 bases matching TRBD2. The sequencing sample was made of naive CD8+ T cells sorted from blood. For the CDR3, the DNA is TGTGCCAGCAGGGACCTTACGGAGCGGGAGGGCCACGAGCAGTACTTC. Its protein is CASRDLTEREGHEQYF.